Below, 7 T cell receptor beta chains from the same sample are listed, as sequenced in a study of OX40 agonist ivuxolimab in advanced cancers. Using immunoSEQ multiplex PCR, the repertoire was profiled, and TCRdb retains in-frame clones only, with some absent. The sample lists approximately 74,000 clones; 65% to 90% were seen once. The sequencing used CD4+ or CD8+ T cells sorted from blood, collected in a trial of the OX40 agonist ivuxolimab. The source is an adult with an advanced solid tumor such as melanoma, head and neck, liver or kidney cancer.

The V gene is TRBV4-2, the J gene TRBJ2-2; weak D call: TRBD2 (6 bases). CDR3 length: 15 residues. CDR1 is LGHNA and CDR2 is YNFKEQ in the germline V gene. The V gene lost 4 bases and the J gene lost 3 bases, with 12 bases spanning the gap. DNA of the CDR3: TGTGCCAGCAGCCGCGGGACTTCTGACACCGGGGAGCTGTTTTTT. Translating it yields CASSRGTSDTGELFF.

Comment on this clone: Other DNA sequences in this specimen translate into the identical CDR3. The chain joins TRBV29-1 to TRBJ2-7; 10 bases fit TRBD2. CDR3 size: 15 residues. V lost 6 bases to trimming and J lost 0 bases; unmatched junction nucleotides: 8. The germline CDR1 and CDR2 sequences are SQVTM and ANQGSEA. The CDR3 nucleotides are TGCAGCGTCCGAGGGGGACTAGCGTACTCCTACGAGCAGTACTTC. It yields the protein CSVRGGLAYSYEQYF.

The chain is built from TRBV4-1 and TRBJ2-1; D perhaps matches TRBD2 (6 bases). The germline V gene encodes CDR1 MGHRA and CDR2 YSYEKL. V gave up 0 bases and J gave up 3 bases, with 9 bases separating them. The length of the CDR3 is 15 residues. CDR3: CASSQDRGFYNEQFF. In nucleotides, the CDR3 is TGCGCCAGCAGCCAAGATCGGGGGTTCTACAATGAGCAGTTCTTC.

The rearrangement uses TRBV28 and TRBJ1-2; tentatively, D is TRBD1 (5 bases). V was cut by 6 bases and J by 0 bases, with 14 bases left in between. The CDR3 covers 15 residues. Germline-derived CDR1 and CDR2 are MDHEN and SYDVKM. The chain's CDR3 is CASRAAGLTNYGYTF. DNA for the CDR3: TGTGCCAGCAGGGCGGCGGGGCTCACTAACTATGGCTACACCTTC.

The chain links TRBV28 to TRBJ1-5; D unclear. Trimming removed 7 bases at V and 4 bases at J, with 11 bases between. The CDR3 length is 13 residues. Germline-derived CDR1 and CDR2 are MDHEN and SYDVKM. The CDR3 nucleotides read TGTGCCAGCAAGACTGCTGGGAATCAGCCCCAGCATTTT. It codes for CASKTAGNQPQHF.

The J gene is TRBJ2-7, the V gene TRBV5-1; 9 bases are shared with TRBD2. CDR1 and CDR2 from the germline V gene are SGHRS and YFSETQ. The CDR3 spans 14 residues. J lost 6 bases, V lost 3 bases, and 7 bases had no gene match. The CDR3: CASSSDGGRAEQYF. CDR3 sequence (DNA): TGCGCCAGCAGCTCTGATGGCGGGAGGGCCGAGCAGTACTTC.

DNA for the CDR3: TGCGCCAGCCAAAGGGGGCAAGATACGCAGTATTTT. It specifies CASQRGQDTQYF. The chain links TRBV5-1 to TRBJ2-3; 7 bases are a match to TRBD1. Germline V gene sequence: CDR1 SGHRS, CDR2 YFSETQ. The length of the CDR3 is 12 residues. Trimming at V came to 7 bases and at J to 5 bases, leaving 4 bases not matched to a gene.